The 19 T cell receptor beta chains presented below share a single source sample, sequenced in a study of blood T cell repertoires in COVID-19. The method was immunoSEQ multiplex PCR; TCRdb's version includes in-frame clones alone and lacks a portion of them. Altogether 120,000 to 150,000 clones are present, about 87% being singletons, with the ten largest covering more than 2%. Sequencing used peripheral blood. All receptors come from a human donor with COVID-19, enrolled during active disease. The donor label of this sample is uncertain.

The table lists this clone with a count of one. This chain joins TRBV3-1 (or the pseudogene TRBV3-2) and TRBJ1-1, with D unclear. Between the trimmed V and J ends, which lost 4 bases and 3 bases, there was a span of 9 bases. Germline CDR1 and CDR2: LGHDT and YNNKEL (reference sequence). CDR3 length: 13 amino acids. CDR3 sequence: CASSPSVHTEAFF. The CDR3 region has the DNA TGTGCCAGCAGCCCCTCGGTTCACACTGAAGCTTTCTTT.

This chain joins TRBV27 and TRBJ2-1; TRBD1 matches at 9 bases. In germline, CDR1 is MNHEY, CDR2 SMNVEV (reference sequence). The CDR3 runs 15 residues. The ends lost 5 bases at V and 8 bases at J; junction bases unmatched: 10. CDR3 region: CASSLAGTGYHEQFF. The CDR3 DNA reads as TGTGCCAGCAGTCTCGCCGGGACAGGGTATCATGAGCAGTTCTTC.

The chain carries TRBV11-3 and TRBJ1-2, with a possible D match to TRBD1 (6 bases). V was trimmed by 4 bases and J by 8 bases, leaving 17 bases between them. Germline assignment: CDR1 SGHNT and CDR2 YENEEA. The CDR3 runs 14 residues. The CDR3 sequence: CASSSTLAGAGYTF. The DNA of the CDR3 is TGTGCCAGCAGCTCAACCCTGGCGGGGGCCGGCTACACCTTC.

The genes are TRBV28 and TRBJ1-1; D perhaps matches TRBD1 (5 bases). The CDR3 is 16 amino acids. Germline lookup yields CDR1 MDHEN and CDR2 SYDVKM. Trimming shortened V by 3 bases and J by 0 bases, and 14 bases separated the two germline ends. The CDR3 protein is CASSLAGTAMNTEAFF. CDR3 bases: TGTGCCAGCAGTTTGGCGGGGACCGCGATGAACACTGAAGCTTTCTTT.

The chain joins TRBV24-1 to TRBJ2-7; possibly TRBD1 for D (6 bases). Germline loops: CDR1 KGHDR, CDR2 SFDVKD. The germline V and J ends were trimmed by 3 bases and 5 bases, with 13 bases remaining between them. The CDR3 totals 14 residues. CDR3 sequence: CATSDTRTADEQYF. In nucleotides, the CDR3 is TGTGCCACCAGTGATACTCGGACAGCCGACGAGCAGTACTTC.

V usage is TRBV30 and J usage is TRBJ1-5; 8 bases align to TRBD1. The CDR3 is 17 amino acids. J was trimmed by 0 bases and V by 0 bases; bases with no gene match: 7. Germline V gene sequence: CDR1 GTSNPN, CDR2 SVGIG (reference sequence). The CDR3 coding sequence is TGTGCCTGGAGTGTCAGGGGGCGCGGGTCTAGCAATCAGCCCCAGCATTTT. This codes for CAWSVRGRGSSNQPQHF.

This clone was seen once. This chain connects TRBV2 to TRBJ1-3; D is undetermined. The V gene lost 6 bases and the J gene lost 0 bases, with 9 bases spanning the gap. Germline CDR1 and CDR2: SNHLY and FYNNEI. This CDR3 comprises 14 residues. The CDR3 coding sequence is TGTGCCAGCAGGGAACGGTACTCTGGAAACACCATATATTTT. This sequence encodes CASRERYSGNTIYF.

The J gene is TRBJ1-4, the V gene TRBV5-1; D remains ambiguous. CDR1 and CDR2 (germline): SGHRS, YFSETQ. V gave up 4 bases and J gave up 4 bases, with 8 bases separating them. The CDR3 contains 13 residues. CDR3 sequence reads: CASSSRDNEKLFF. CDR3 coding DNA: TGCGCCAGCAGCAGTCGGGATAATGAAAAACTGTTTTTT.

This chain joins TRBV7-8 and TRBJ2-2; D might be TRBD1 (6 bases). Germline V gene sequence: CDR1 SGHVS, CDR2 FQNEAQ. Deletions cut 1 base from V and 1 base from J, with 10 bases between. The CDR3 is 16 amino acids. CDR3 coding DNA: TGTGCCAGCAGCTTAGGGGGGCTGCGGAACACCGGGGAGCTGTTTTTT. Residues: CASSLGGLRNTGELFF.

The chain couples TRBV7-9 to TRBJ1-3; D ambiguous. CDR1 and CDR2 (germline): SEHNR, FQNEAQ (reference sequence). V shed 4 bases and J shed 0 bases, with 7 bases lying between them. The length of the CDR3 is 14 residues. DNA of the CDR3: TGTGCCAGCAGCTCCGGGGACTCTGGAAACACCATATATTTT. It yields the protein CASSSGDSGNTIYF.

As DNA, the CDR3 is TGCGCCAGCAGCCTCCAGGTAGGAGGGGGCAATCAGCCCCAGCATTTT. Protein: CASSLQVGGGNQPQHF. The rearrangement uses TRBV4-1 and TRBJ1-5, with D perhaps matching TRBD1 (5 bases). There are 16 residues in the CDR3. CDR1 is MGHRA and CDR2 is YSYEKL in the germline V gene. Trimming left V 4 bases short and J 2 bases short, with 15 bases between.

This chain joins TRBV12-3 or TRBV12-4 and TRBJ1-3, with D unresolved. The CDR3 totals 13 residues. V gave up 1 base and J gave up 4 bases, with 5 bases separating them. CDR3 nucleotide sequence: TGTGCCAGCAGTTTAGTTCTGGGAAACACCATATATTTT. This translates into CASSLVLGNTIYF.

The chain links TRBV13 to TRBJ2-3; D is possibly TRBD1 (5 bases). The germline CDR1 and CDR2 sequences are PRHDT and FYEKMQ (reference sequence). The CDR3 sequence is 15 residues long. V was pared by 1 base and J by 3 bases, with 11 bases between. CDR3 nucleotides: TGTGCCAGCAGCTTAGCCCCCAGGGTGACAGATACGCAGTATTTT. This sequence encodes CASSLAPRVTDTQYF.

V gene TRBV6-5 combines with J gene TRBJ1-5; TRBD1 agrees at 10 bases. The CDR3 consists of 14 residues. Germline CDR1 and CDR2: MNHEY and SVGAGI. V lost 7 bases and J lost 7; bases outside the gene matches: 7. The CDR3 DNA reads as TGTGCCAGCACCCCGGGACAGGGGAGGCAGCCCCAGCATTTT. Its protein product is CASTPGQGRQPQHF.

The genes are TRBV6-4 and TRBJ1-5; 8 bases agree with TRBD1. This CDR3 has 15 residues. V lost 5 bases to trimming and J lost 3 bases; unmatched junction nucleotides: 6. CDR1 is MRHNA, CDR2 SNTAGT, per germline. The chain's CDR3 is CASSPGTGPNQPQHF. The CDR3 coding sequence is TGTGCCAGCAGTCCCGGGACAGGCCCCAATCAGCCCCAGCATTTT.

V gene TRBV6-6 combines with J gene TRBJ2-7, with TRBD1 identical over 7 bases. Germline lookup yields CDR1 MNHNY and CDR2 SVGAGI (reference sequence). This CDR3 region has 12 residues. Unmatched junction bases numbered 3, after V lost 8 bases and J lost 2 bases. The CDR3 is CASGDSAYEQYF. Here the CDR3 DNA reads TGTGCCAGCGGGGACAGTGCCTACGAGCAGTACTTC.

The J gene is TRBJ1-1, the V gene TRBV3-1 (or the pseudogene TRBV3-2); possible D gene TRBD1, 5 bases. The germline CDR1 and CDR2 sequences are LGHDT and YNNKEL (reference sequence). The CDR3 contains 15 residues. The V and J ends lost 4 bases and 5 bases respectively, with 17 bases between them. The CDR3 reads CASSLQSREGTEAFF. CDR3 nucleotide sequence: TGTGCCAGCAGCCTCCAATCCAGGGAAGGTACTGAAGCTTTCTTT.

The CDR3 bases are TGTGCCAGCAGCTTAAGCAGTCGTAGCTATGAGCAGTTCTTC. Its protein product is CASSLSSRSYEQFF. The V gene is TRBV7-3, the J gene TRBJ2-1; D is undetermined. Trimming removed 1 base at V and 8 bases at J, with 12 bases between. There are 14 residues in the CDR3. Germline V gene sequence: CDR1 SGHTA, CDR2 FQGTGA.

The rearrangement joins TRBV11-2 to TRBJ2-2; 10 bases map to TRBD1. Germline V lookup: CDR1 SGHAT, CDR2 FQNNGV. The CDR3 extends over 16 amino acids. J lost 6 bases, V lost 2 bases, and 6 bases had no gene match. DNA for the CDR3: TGTGCCAGCAGCTTATGGACAGGGGGAAAGCCCGGGGAGCTGTTTTTT. Its translation: CASSLWTGGKPGELFF.